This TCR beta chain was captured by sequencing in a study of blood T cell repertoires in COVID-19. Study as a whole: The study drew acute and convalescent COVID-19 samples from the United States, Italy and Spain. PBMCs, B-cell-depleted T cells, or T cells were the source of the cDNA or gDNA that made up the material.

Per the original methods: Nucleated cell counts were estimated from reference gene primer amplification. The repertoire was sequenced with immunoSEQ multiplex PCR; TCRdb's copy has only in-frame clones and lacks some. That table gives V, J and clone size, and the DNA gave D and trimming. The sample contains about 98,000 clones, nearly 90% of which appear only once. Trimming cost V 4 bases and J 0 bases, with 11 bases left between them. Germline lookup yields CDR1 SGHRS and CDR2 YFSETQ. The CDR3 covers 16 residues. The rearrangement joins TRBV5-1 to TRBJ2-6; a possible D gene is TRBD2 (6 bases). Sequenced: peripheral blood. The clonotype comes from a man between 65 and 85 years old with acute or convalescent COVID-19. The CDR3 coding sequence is TGCGCCAGCAGCGACGGGAGCTCCTCTGGGGCCAACGTCCTGACTTTC. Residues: CASSDGSSSGANVLTF.